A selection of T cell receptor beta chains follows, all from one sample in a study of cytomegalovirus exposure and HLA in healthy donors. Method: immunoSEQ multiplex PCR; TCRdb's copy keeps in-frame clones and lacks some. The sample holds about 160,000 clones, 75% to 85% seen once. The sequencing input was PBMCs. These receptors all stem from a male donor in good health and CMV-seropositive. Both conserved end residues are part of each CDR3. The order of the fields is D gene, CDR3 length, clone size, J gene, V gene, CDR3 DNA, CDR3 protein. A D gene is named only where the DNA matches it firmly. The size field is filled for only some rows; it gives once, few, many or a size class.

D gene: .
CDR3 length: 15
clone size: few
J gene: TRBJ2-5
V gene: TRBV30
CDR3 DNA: TGTGCCTGGAGTGTAGGGACTTTGCTTCAAGAGACCCAGTACTTC
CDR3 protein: CAWSVGTLLQETQYF

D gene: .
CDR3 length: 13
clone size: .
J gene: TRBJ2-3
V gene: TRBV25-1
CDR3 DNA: TGTGCCAGCAGTGCCACAGGGACAGATACGCAGTATTTT
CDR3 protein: CASSATGTDTQYF

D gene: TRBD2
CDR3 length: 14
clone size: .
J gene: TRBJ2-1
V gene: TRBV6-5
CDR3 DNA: TGTGCCAGCAGTACTAGCGGGGGGGCGCGGGAGCAGTTCTTC
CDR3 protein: CASSTSGGAREQFF

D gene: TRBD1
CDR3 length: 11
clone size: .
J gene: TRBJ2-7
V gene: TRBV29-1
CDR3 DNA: TGCAGCGTCTCAGGGGGTTTCGAGCAGTACTTC
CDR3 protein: CSVSGGFEQYF

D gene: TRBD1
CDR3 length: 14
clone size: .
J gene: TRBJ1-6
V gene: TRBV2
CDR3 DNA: TGTGCCAGCAGTGGAGACAGGGAGAATTCACCCCTCCACTTT
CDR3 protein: CASSGDRENSPLHF

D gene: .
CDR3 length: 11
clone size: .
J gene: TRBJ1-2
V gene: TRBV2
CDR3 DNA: TGTGCCAGCAGTATAGGGGAAGGCTACACCTTC
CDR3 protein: CASSIGEGYTF

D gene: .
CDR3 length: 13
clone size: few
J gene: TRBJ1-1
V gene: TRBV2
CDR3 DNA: TGTGCCAGCAAGAGGATGGTTGTGGAGGAAGCTTTCTTT
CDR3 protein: CASKRMVVEEAFF

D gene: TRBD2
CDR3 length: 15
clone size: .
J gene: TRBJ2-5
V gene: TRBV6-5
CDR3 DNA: TGTGCCAGCCGCTACAGCGGGGGAGGTGGAGAGACCCAGTACTTC
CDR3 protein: CASRYSGGGGETQYF

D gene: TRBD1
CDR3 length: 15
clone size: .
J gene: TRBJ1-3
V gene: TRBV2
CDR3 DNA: TGTGCCAGCAGCGCAGGACAGGGGGCTGGAAACACCATATATTTT
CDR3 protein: CASSAGQGAGNTIYF

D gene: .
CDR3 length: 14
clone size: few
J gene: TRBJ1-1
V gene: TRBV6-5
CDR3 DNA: TGTGCCAGCACCCCACTAGGAGTGAACACTGAAGCTTTCTTT
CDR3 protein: CASTPLGVNTEAFF

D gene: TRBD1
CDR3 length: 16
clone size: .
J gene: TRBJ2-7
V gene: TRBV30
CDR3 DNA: TGTGCCTGGAGTCCAACCGGGACAGCCAGCTCCTACGAGCAGTACTTC
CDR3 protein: CAWSPTGTASSYEQYF

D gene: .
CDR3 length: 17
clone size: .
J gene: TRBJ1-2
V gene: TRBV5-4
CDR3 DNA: TGTGCCAGCAGCTTGGGAGAGTTGGACAGCCGAGTCTATGGCTACACCTTC
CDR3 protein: CASSLGELDSRVYGYTF

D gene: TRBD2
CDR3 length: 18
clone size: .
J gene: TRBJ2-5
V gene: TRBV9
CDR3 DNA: TGTGCCAGCAGCGTAGGGCGACTAGCGGGGGGGCCGGGAGAGACCCAGTACTTC
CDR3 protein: CASSVGRLAGGPGETQYF

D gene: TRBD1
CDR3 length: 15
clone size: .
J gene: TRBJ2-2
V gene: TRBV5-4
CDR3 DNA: TGTGCCAGCAGCGGGGGACAGGGGAACACCGGGGAGCTGTTTTTT
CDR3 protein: CASSGGQGNTGELFF

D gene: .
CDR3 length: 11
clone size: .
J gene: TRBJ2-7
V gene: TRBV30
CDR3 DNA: TGTGCCTGGACTGGGAGCTACGAGCAGTACTTC
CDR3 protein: CAWTGSYEQYF

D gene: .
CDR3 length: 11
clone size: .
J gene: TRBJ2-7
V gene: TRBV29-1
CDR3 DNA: TGCAGCGTTGTAACAGACTACGAGCAGTACTTC
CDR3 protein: CSVVTDYEQYF

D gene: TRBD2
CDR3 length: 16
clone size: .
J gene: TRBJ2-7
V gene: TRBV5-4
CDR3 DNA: TGTGCCAGCAGCTCCTATCTAGCGGGGGACTCCTACGAGCAGTACTTC
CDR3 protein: CASSSYLAGDSYEQYF

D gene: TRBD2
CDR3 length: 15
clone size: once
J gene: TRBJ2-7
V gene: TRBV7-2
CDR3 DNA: TGTGCCAGCAGCACAAACCTCGGACTAGCCAGCGAGCAGTACTTC
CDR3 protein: CASSTNLGLASEQYF

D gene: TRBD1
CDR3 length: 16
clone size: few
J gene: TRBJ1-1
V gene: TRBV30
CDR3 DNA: TGTGCCCTGATTCTGGGACAGGCTTACCCGAACACTGAAGCTTTCTTT
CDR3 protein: CALILGQAYPNTEAFF

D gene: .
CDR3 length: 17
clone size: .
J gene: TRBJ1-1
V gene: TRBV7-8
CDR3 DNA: TGTGCCAGCAGCTCAGAGAGGGGACTCCCCCTGAACACTGAAGCTTTCTTT
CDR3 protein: CASSSERGLPLNTEAFF

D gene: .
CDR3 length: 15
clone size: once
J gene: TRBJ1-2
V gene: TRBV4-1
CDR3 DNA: TGCGCCAGCAGCCAAATCTCAGGGGTCGGCTATGGCTACACCTTC
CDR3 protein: CASSQISGVGYGYTF

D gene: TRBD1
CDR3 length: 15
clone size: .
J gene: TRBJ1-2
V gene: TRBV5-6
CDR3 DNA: TGTGCCAGCAGCCGGGGGACAGGGGGGACTAATGGCTACACCTTC
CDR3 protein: CASSRGTGGTNGYTF

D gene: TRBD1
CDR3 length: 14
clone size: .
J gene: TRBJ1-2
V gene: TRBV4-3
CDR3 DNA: TGCGCCAGCAGCCAAAACAGGGGGCTGCGTGGCTACACCTTC
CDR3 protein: CASSQNRGLRGYTF

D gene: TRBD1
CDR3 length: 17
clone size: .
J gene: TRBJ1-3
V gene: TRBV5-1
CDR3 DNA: TGCGCCAGCAGCTTGGGCCCCTCGGGACAGGGAGGAAACACCATATATTTT
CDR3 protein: CASSLGPSGQGGNTIYF

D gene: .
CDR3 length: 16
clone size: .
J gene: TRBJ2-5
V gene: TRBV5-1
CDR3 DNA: TGCGCCAGCAGCTCAACCCATTTCAGGGACTGGGAGACCCAGTACTTC
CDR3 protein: CASSSTHFRDWETQYF

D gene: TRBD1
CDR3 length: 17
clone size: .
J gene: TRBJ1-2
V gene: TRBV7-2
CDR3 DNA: TGTGCCAGCAGCTTAAAAATCTCGGGACAGGGCGGCTATGGCTACACCTTC
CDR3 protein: CASSLKISGQGGYGYTF

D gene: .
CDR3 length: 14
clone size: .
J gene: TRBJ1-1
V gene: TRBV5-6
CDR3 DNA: TGTGCCAGCAGCTTGGCGGGGGGTTACACTGAAGCTTTCTTT
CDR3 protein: CASSLAGGYTEAFF

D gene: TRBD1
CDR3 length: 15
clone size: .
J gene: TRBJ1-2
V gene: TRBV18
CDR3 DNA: TGTGCCAGCTCCCAGGGACAGGGAACTAACTATGGCTACACCTTC
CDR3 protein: CASSQGQGTNYGYTF

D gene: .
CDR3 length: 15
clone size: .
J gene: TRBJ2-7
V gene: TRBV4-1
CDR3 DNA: TGCGCCAGCAGCCAAACCCGACAGGACCTCTACGAGCAGTACTTC
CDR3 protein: CASSQTRQDLYEQYF